This TCR beta chain was sequenced in a study of cytomegalovirus exposure and HLA in healthy donors. Study-level points and caveats: In a later analysis, a missense DCLRE1C variant was linked to TCR beta V- and J-gene trimming.

Nominally healthy donors were sampled, though unrecorded immune exposures were likely. A multiplex PCR was run with 60 Vbeta primers and 13 Jbeta primers. The table came from immunoSEQ multiplex PCR; TCRdb's copy has only in-frame clones and leaves some out. In the table there are 120,000 or so clones, approximately 77% of which are singletons. As regards this clone: Its specificity is not known.

The ends were cut back, 5 bases at V and 5 bases at J, with 11 bases in the middle. The germline gives CDR1 SGHRS, CDR2 YFSETQ. The CDR3 sequence is 12 residues long. V gene TRBV5-1 combines with J gene TRBJ2-7; D is possibly TRBD1 (6 bases). Sample: PBMCs. The TCR sequence derives from a man younger than 30 in good health and CMV-seronegative. DNA for the CDR3: TGCGCCAGCAGTTACAGGGCTCACGAGCAGTACTTC. Translation: CASSYRAHEQYF.